This T cell receptor beta chain was identified during a study of blood T cell repertoires in COVID-19. Study overall: Nucleic acid was either cDNA or gDNA, and it came from T cells, B-cell-depleted T cells, or PBMCs.

Repertoires were generated with immunoSEQ multiplex PCR, while TCRdb's copy carries only in-frame clones and drops some. The sample consists of 150,000 or so clones, about 85% of them appearing once. CDR3 length: 15 residues. The trim removed 2 bases at V and 7 bases at J, leaving 9 bases unmatched. Germline CDR1 reads LGHDT; CDR2 reads YNNKEL (reference sequence). The sequencing sample was made of peripheral blood. The receptor's source is a woman between 35 and 50 years old with active or convalescent COVID-19. This rearrangement joins TRBV3-1 (or the pseudogene TRBV3-2) to TRBJ1-1; 8 bases are a match to TRBD1. CDR3 DNA sequence: TGTGCCAGCAGCCAATTGGCAGGGGGCCGGGATGAAGCTTTCTTT. Translation gives CASSQLAGGRDEAFF.